The T cell receptor (beta chain) described here comes from a study of T cell responses to AZD1222 COVID-19 vaccine. Clones were sequenced by immunoSEQ multiplex PCR, and TCRdb holds only the in-frame ones, with some missing. The data show more than 95,000 clones, roughly 91% seen once. The CDR3 is 14 residues long. Trimming left V 7 bases short and J 5 bases short, with 15 bases between. The germline gives CDR1 MGHDK, CDR2 SYGVNS. The starting material was peripheral blood, obtained on day 0 of AZD1222 vaccination. This chain joins TRBV25-1 and TRBJ2-1; tentatively, D is TRBD1 or TRBD2 (7 bases each). The receptor was isolated from an adult in good health. The CDR3 loop is CASTGGTIDNEQFF. CDR3 in DNA: TGTGCCAGCACAGGGGGGACTATCGACAATGAGCAGTTCTTC.